These 30 T cell receptor beta chains share one sample of origin, sequenced in a study of neurological immune-mediated disorders. The time point here: longitudinal time-point 3. MiXCR, applied by TCRdb to the 5' RACE reads, yields one record per CDR3 protein. The sample carries more than 100,000 distinct CDR3 sequences, 10% to 14% recorded once. Sequenced sample: PBMCs. These receptors came from a female donor with HTLV-1-associated myelopathy (HAM/TSP).

This clonotype turned up a few times. The chain couples TRBV12-3 or TRBV12-4 to TRBJ2-6; D is undetermined. The V end was cut by 5 bases, the J end by 4 bases, with 12 bases between. The CDR3 is 15 amino acids. The CDR3 coding sequence is TGTGCCAGCAGTCCCCAAGGGAACGGGGCCAACGTCCTGACTTTC. Translated: CASSPQGNGANVLTF.

As concerns this clonotype: Mismatch with germline at one junction end may stem from a read error. The chain recombines TRBV11-2 with TRBJ2-2; TRBD2 might be the D (5 bases). Germline CDR1 is SGHAT and CDR2 is FQNNGV. CDR3 length: 17 amino acids. CDR3 in amino acids: CASSFGVSSTHTWELFF. CDR3 DNA: TGTGCCAGCAGCTTCGGGGTCTCTTCCACTCACACCTGGGAGCTGTTTTTT.

This clonotype has ten or more counts. The chain carries TRBV5-1 and TRBJ2-7; 9 positions agree with TRBD1. V lost 4 bases and J lost 5; bases outside the gene matches: 10. In germline, CDR1 is SGHRS, CDR2 YFSETQ. CDR3 length: 15 residues. The CDR3 reads CASSQAGQGRNEQYF. CDR3 coding DNA: TGCGCCAGCAGCCAGGCAGGACAGGGGAGGAACGAGCAGTACTTC.

A few counts support this clonotype. The rearrangement uses TRBV4-1 and TRBJ2-7; D is unclear. Trimming took 4 bases from V and 4 from J, leaving 14 bases between them. CDR1 MGHRA and CDR2 YSYEKL come from the germline V gene. The CDR3 sequence is 14 residues long. In DNA form, the CDR3 reads TGCGCCAGCAGCCCCGGTTCTCAGCCATACGAGCAGTACTTC. Its translation is CASSPGSQPYEQYF.

The chain carries TRBV11-2 and TRBJ2-5; unclear D gene. CDR1 SGHAT and CDR2 FQNNGV come from the germline V gene. The CDR3 totals 12 residues. The V end was cut by 10 bases, the J end by 2 bases, with 11 bases between. CDR3 in amino acids: CATRRLQETQYF. CDR3 sequence (DNA): TGTGCCACAAGGCGCTTACAAGAGACCCAGTACTTC.

At least ten counts were recorded for this clonotype. The chain recombines TRBV20-1 with TRBJ2-7; D is possibly TRBD1 (6 bases). From germline, CDR1 is DFQATT and CDR2 SNEGSKA (reference sequence). The CDR3 runs 13 residues. The V end was cut by 5 bases, the J end by 5 bases, with 16 bases between. CDR3 region: CSAGRGGWNEQYF. The CDR3 DNA reads TGCAGTGCTGGAAGAGGGGGATGGAACGAGCAGTACTTC.

This clonotype came up many times. The chain employs TRBV6-6 and TRBJ1-6, with 7 bases that match TRBD1. This CDR3 is built from 14 residues. CDR1 MNHNY and CDR2 SVGAGI come from the germline V gene (reference sequence). V shed 8 bases and J 4 bases; nucleotides not matched to a gene: 5. CDR3 in DNA: TGTGCCAGCGGCCGGGACAGTTATAATTCACCCCTCCACTTT. Its protein is CASGRDSYNSPLHF.

This clonotype was counted a few times. The chain carries TRBV12-3 or TRBV12-4 and TRBJ1-2, with a tentative D call TRBD1 (5 bases). Trimming removed 3 bases from V and 3 bases from J, with 11 bases in between. This CDR3 is 14 amino acids long. In DNA, the CDR3 is TGTGCCAGCAGTTTTTTTCGGGGGGACTATGGCTACACCTTC. It encodes CASSFFRGDYGYTF.

This clonotype has more than one count but fewer than ten. CDR3 residues: CASSVSGGYGYTF. The CDR3 DNA sequence: TGTGCCAGCAGCGTGTCCGGGGGTTATGGCTACACCTTC. The gene calls are TRBV9 and TRBJ1-2; D may be TRBD1 (5 bases). The CDR3 is 13 amino acids. Per germline, CDR1 SGDLS and CDR2 YYNGEE. Trimming cost V 2 bases and J 5 bases, with 10 bases left between them.

The chain combines TRBV20-1 with TRBJ2-2; D is uncertain. The V end lost 0 bases, the J end lost 5 bases, and 4 bases lay between the germline ends. Germline assignment: CDR1 DFQATT and CDR2 SNEGSKA (reference sequence). This CDR3 has 12 amino acids. Here the CDR3 reads CSARESTGELFF. CDR3 nucleotide sequence: TGCAGTGCTAGAGAGAGTACCGGGGAGCTGTTTTTT.

This clonotype was detected only a few times. This chain connects TRBV5-1 to TRBJ2-7; 10 positions agree with TRBD2. This CDR3 comprises 17 residues. V lost 1 base to trimming and J lost 0 bases; unmatched junction nucleotides: 7. CDR1 is SGHRS, CDR2 YFSETQ, per germline. Here the CDR3 reads CASSLSSGGTSSYEQYF. The CDR3 nucleotides are TGCGCCAGCAGCTTGTCTAGCGGGGGCACAAGCTCCTACGAGCAGTACTTC.

This clonotype was seen many times. V is TRBV5-1 and J is TRBJ2-7; a weak D match, TRBD1 (5 bases). This CDR3 comprises 13 residues. Trimming removed 4 bases at V and 4 bases at J, with 12 bases between. Germline V lookup: CDR1 SGHRS, CDR2 YFSETQ. Here the CDR3 DNA reads TGCGCCAGCAGCCCTTCCTCAGGGTACGAGCAGTACTTC. Translated, it gives CASSPSSGYEQYF.

The table lists this clonotype with many counts. The chain has TRBV10-3 and TRBJ2-2; maybe TRBD2 (6 bases). The CDR3 spans 12 residues. Trimming removed 7 bases from V and 7 bases from J, with 10 bases in between. Germline V CDR1 and CDR2: ENHRY, SYGVKD. CDR3 residues: CAIKTSLGELFF. The CDR3 DNA reads TGTGCCATCAAAACTAGCCTCGGGGAGCTGTTTTTT.

This clonotype was detected many times. The chain recombines TRBV5-1 with TRBJ2-7, with 10 bases that match TRBD2. The CDR3 contains 15 residues. V dropped 2 bases and J dropped 4; count of bases not matched to a gene: 6. Germline V gene sequence: CDR1 SGHRS, CDR2 YFSETQ. The CDR3 is CASSFGLAGEYEQYF. DNA for the CDR3: TGCGCCAGCAGCTTTGGGCTAGCGGGGGAATACGAGCAGTACTTC.

V and J are TRBV24-1 and TRBJ2-3; 10 bases map to TRBD1. Germline trimming cut 3 bases from V and 2 bases from J; bases unmatched to any gene: 4. The CDR3 totals 16 residues. CDR1 is KGHDR, CDR2 SFDVKD, per germline. The CDR3 is CATSDRGQGNTDTQYF. The CDR3, as DNA: TGTGCCACCAGTGATCGGGGACAGGGGAACACAGATACGCAGTATTTT.

Regarding this clonotype: One junction end disagrees with the germline gene, perhaps due to a read error. V gene TRBV20-1 combines with J gene TRBJ1-4; D gene uncertain. Germline CDR1 DFQATT, CDR2 SNEGSKA (reference sequence). This CDR3 is built from 14 residues. CDR3 DNA sequence: TGCAGTGCTGGATCCCAGAGGGTAACGGGTGAAAAACTGTTT. Amino acids: CSAGSQRVTGEKLF.

This clonotype was observed many times. V and J are TRBV20-1 and TRBJ2-7, with 8 nucleotides matching TRBD1. The CDR3 has 15 residues. Germline CDR1 reads DFQATT; CDR2 reads SNEGSKA (reference sequence). After removal of 0 bases from V and 6 bases from J, the junction contained 10 bases not matched to a gene. CDR3 coding DNA: TGCAGTGCTAGAGATATTGACAGGGGTTTAGGCGAGCAGTACTTC. It is translated as CSARDIDRGLGEQYF.

This clonotype has a count of ten or more. The J gene is TRBJ2-7, the V gene TRBV20-1, with D tentatively TRBD1 (6 bases). This CDR3 is 14 amino acids long. Looked up from germline, CDR1 is DFQATT and CDR2 is SNEGSKA (reference sequence). V was pared by 6 bases and J by 1 base, with 16 bases between. CDR3 DNA: TGCAGTGCGCAAACCGGGACAAAGTCCTACGAGCAGTACTTC. Translating gives CSAQTGTKSYEQYF.

Comments on this clonotype: Compared with germline, one end of the junction differs, possibly owing to a read error. The V gene is TRBV28, the J gene TRBJ2-1, with 8 bases aligning to TRBD2. CDR1 is MDHEN and CDR2 is SYDVKM in the germline V gene. The CDR3 runs 17 residues. The chain's CDR3 is CASSLKLAGLNYNEQFF. The CDR3 DNA reads as TGTGCGAGCAGTTTAAAGCTAGCGGGTTTGAACTACAATGAGCAGTTCTTC.

This clonotype has a count of ten or more. The CDR3 reads CAISETRETQYF. CDR3 nucleotide sequence: TGTGCCATCAGTGAGACAAGGGAGACCCAGTACTTC. The chain uses TRBV10-3 and TRBJ2-5, with D uncertain. Germline CDR1 ENHRY, CDR2 SYGVKD. V lost 2 bases to trimming and J lost 5 bases, with 6 bases between them. This CDR3 is built from 12 residues.

This clonotype appeared many times. The chain recombines TRBV20-1 with TRBJ2-7; D call uncertain. This CDR3 region has 11 residues. Germline V lookup: CDR1 DFQATT, CDR2 SNEGSKA (reference sequence). Trimming took 6 bases from V and 6 from J, leaving 12 bases between them. The CDR3 bases are TGCAGTGCCCTACGGACGCCCGAGCAGTACTTC. As protein: CSALRTPEQYF.

This clonotype was seen repeatedly, ten times or more. The chain uses TRBV3-1 and TRBJ1-4; D unresolved. V gave up 2 bases and J gave up 11 bases, with 9 bases separating them. Germline values: CDR1 LGHDT, CDR2 YNNKEL (reference sequence). This CDR3 has 12 amino acids. For the CDR3, the DNA is TGTGCCAGCAGCCAATTGGGGTTTAAACTGTTTTTT. This sequence encodes CASSQLGFKLFF. The full variable domain, rest sourced from reference TRBV3-1 and TRBJ1-4, is DTAVSQTPKYLVTQMGNDKSIKCEQNLGHDTMYWYKQDSKKFLKIMFSYNNKELIINETVPNRFSPKSPDKAHLNLHINSLELGDSAVYFCASSQLGFKLFFGSGTQLSVL.

The chain links TRBV3-1 to TRBJ2-7; 9 positions agree with TRBD1. J gave up 0 bases and V 2 bases, and 2 bases lay outside the gene matches. The CDR3 contains 15 residues. Germline V gene lookup returns CDR1 LGHDT and CDR2 YNNKEL (reference sequence). The CDR3 spells CASSQRDRASYEQYF. The CDR3 DNA reads as TGTGCCAGCAGCCAACGGGACAGGGCCTCCTACGAGCAGTACTTC.

The genes are TRBV20-1 and TRBJ2-7, with D possibly TRBD1 on 6 matching bases. V shed 2 bases and J shed 4 bases, with 15 bases lying between them. The germline V gene encodes CDR1 DFQATT and CDR2 SNEGSKA (reference sequence). The length of the CDR3 is 14 residues. The CDR3 DNA follows: TGCAGTGCTAGACGGGACACTGGGTGGTACGAGCAGTACTTC. Protein sequence: CSARRDTGWYEQYF.

The chain links TRBV5-1 to TRBJ2-4; no clear D gene. The CDR3 sequence is 13 residues long. The V end lost 0 bases, the J end lost 8 bases, and 9 bases lay between the germline ends. The germline V gene has CDR1 SGHRS and CDR2 YFSETQ. CDR3 bases: TGCGCCAGCAGCTTGGTACCTCTAGACATTCAGTACTTC. This gives the protein CASSLVPLDIQYF.

In its sample, this clonotype was seen many times. V and J are TRBV20-1 and TRBJ2-7, with D uncertain. This CDR3 spans 15 amino acids. The V gene's germline CDR1 is DFQATT and CDR2 SNEGSKA (reference sequence). V was pared by 0 bases and J by 4 bases, with 16 bases between. CDR3 nucleotide sequence: TGCAGTGCTAGAGATCAGGCGCGGTCTTCTTACGAGCAGTACTTC. It codes for CSARDQARSSYEQYF.

This clonotype came up many times. This chain connects TRBV24-1 to TRBJ2-3; D is unresolved. Trimming removed 6 bases at V and 5 bases at J, with 5 bases between. The CDR3 is made up of 11 amino acids. In germline, CDR1 is KGHDR, CDR2 SFDVKD. The CDR3 reads CATSLGDTQYF. DNA for the CDR3: TGTGCCACCAGTCTCGGAGATACGCAGTATTTT.

This clonotype was observed many times. The chain joins TRBV27 to TRBJ2-5; possibly TRBD1 for D (6 bases). This CDR3 has 12 residues. Germline V lookup: CDR1 MNHEY, CDR2 SMNVEV (reference sequence). The ends were cut back, 8 bases at V and 4 bases at J, with 11 bases in the middle. The CDR3 nucleotides are TGTGCCAGCGCTACAGGGCGAGAGACCCAGTACTTC. Its protein product is CASATGRETQYF.

This clonotype occurred many times. The chain has TRBV3-1 and TRBJ2-1, with a tentative D call TRBD2 (6 bases). Trimming took 0 bases from V and 8 from J, leaving 14 bases between them. CDR1 and CDR2 from the germline V gene are LGHDT and YNNKEL (reference sequence). The CDR3 consists of 15 residues. CDR3 region: CASSQDGRGRDEQFF. DNA for the CDR3: TGTGCCAGCAGCCAAGACGGGCGGGGCCGGGATGAGCAGTTCTTC.

There are many counts of this clonotype. This chain links TRBV28 with TRBJ2-5, with 7 bases that match TRBD2. The CDR3 totals 13 residues. Germline V gene data show CDR1 as MDHEN and CDR2 as SYDVKM. V lost 8 bases and J lost 5; bases outside the gene matches: 8. DNA for the CDR3: TGTGCCAGCTTTCTACGGGGGGTTGAGACCCAGTACTTC. This codes for CASFLRGVETQYF. The complete variable domain, with remaining parts taken from reference TRBV28 and TRBJ2-5, reads DVKVTQSSRYLVKRTGEKVFLECVQDMDHENMFWYRQDPGLGLRLIYFSYDVKMKEKGDIPEGYSVSREKKERFSLILESASTNQTSMYLCASFLRGVETQYFGPGTRLLVL.